This is a list of T cell receptor beta chains from one sample in a study of T cell changes during pregnancy in multiple sclerosis. Using immunoSEQ multiplex PCR, the repertoire was profiled, and TCRdb retains in-frame clones only, with some absent. The sample consists of roughly 100,000 clones, more than 80% of them appearing once. The material was peripheral blood, obtained before pregnancy. These receptors were obtained from a female donor with multiple sclerosis, enrolled in a pregnancy study. Both conserved end residues are part of each CDR3. D genes are given only for firm matches. A row's size may be missing; if present it is once, few, many or a size class.

d_gene: .
abundance: once
v_gene: TRBV29-1
j_gene: TRBJ1-2
CDR3nt: TGCAGCGTTGAATCTATAAGGAACCGACATAACTATGGCTACACCTTC
CDR3aa: CSVESIRNRHNYGYTF

d_gene: .
abundance: .
v_gene: TRBV28
j_gene: TRBJ1-4
CDR3nt: TGTGCCAGCAGTTCTTCCGGGGGAGATGAAAAACTGTTTTTT
CDR3aa: CASSSSGGDEKLFF

d_gene: .
abundance: .
v_gene: TRBV5-1
j_gene: TRBJ1-2
CDR3nt: TGCGCCAGCAGCCCAGGTCTAGACAGTGCCTATGGCTACACCTTC
CDR3aa: CASSPGLDSAYGYTF

d_gene: .
abundance: .
v_gene: TRBV7-8
j_gene: TRBJ2-7
CDR3nt: TGTGCCAGCAGCTTGTTGGACAGTGGGAGCGAGCAGTACTTC
CDR3aa: CASSLLDSGSEQYF

d_gene: .
abundance: .
v_gene: TRBV18
j_gene: TRBJ2-5
CDR3nt: TGTGCCAGCTCAACATGGACAGTCCAAGAGACCCAGTACTTC
CDR3aa: CASSTWTVQETQYF

d_gene: TRBD1
abundance: .
v_gene: TRBV7-2
j_gene: TRBJ1-4
CDR3nt: TGTGCCAGCAGCCTACACAGGGGGAATGAAAAACTGTTTTTT
CDR3aa: CASSLHRGNEKLFF

d_gene: TRBD2
abundance: .
v_gene: TRBV28
j_gene: TRBJ2-7
CDR3nt: TGTAAAACTAGCGGGAGGGTATCCTACGAGCAGTACTTC
CDR3aa: CKTSGRVSYEQYF

d_gene: TRBD1
abundance: .
v_gene: TRBV6-6
j_gene: TRBJ2-7
CDR3nt: TGTGCCAGCAGTTACCCGACAGGACAGGGTAGATTGCAGCAGTACTTC
CDR3aa: CASSYPTGQGRLQQYF

d_gene: .
abundance: .
v_gene: TRBV29-1
j_gene: TRBJ2-7
CDR3nt: TGCAGCGTTGAAGTCCCGGGAGTAGTCTCCTACGAGCAGTACTTC
CDR3aa: CSVEVPGVVSYEQYF

d_gene: .
abundance: .
v_gene: TRBV19
j_gene: TRBJ1-1
CDR3nt: TGTGCCAGTAGTATGAGTGGGACTGGGAACACTGAAGCTTTCTTT
CDR3aa: CASSMSGTGNTEAFF

d_gene: TRBD1
abundance: .
v_gene: TRBV28
j_gene: TRBJ1-2
CDR3nt: TGTGCCAGTGCCAGGGGGCTCTATGGCTACACCTTC
CDR3aa: CASARGLYGYTF

d_gene: .
abundance: .
v_gene: TRBV15
j_gene: TRBJ2-3
CDR3nt: TGTGCCACCAGCCCCCGGACTCCAGTCACAGATACGCAGTATTTT
CDR3aa: CATSPRTPVTDTQYF

d_gene: TRBD1
abundance: .
v_gene: TRBV7-8
j_gene: TRBJ1-2
CDR3nt: TGTGCCAGCAGCTTACAATTATTGACAGGGACTAACTATGGCTACACCTTC
CDR3aa: CASSLQLLTGTNYGYTF

d_gene: TRBD1
abundance: .
v_gene: TRBV5-5
j_gene: TRBJ2-7
CDR3nt: TGTGCCAGCAGCGGGGGACAGACCAACTCCTACGAGCAGTACTTC
CDR3aa: CASSGGQTNSYEQYF

d_gene: .
abundance: .
v_gene: TRBV5-6
j_gene: TRBJ2-5
CDR3nt: TGTGCCAGCAGCTTGTCTCTCCGGAGTCCTGAGACCCAGTACTTC
CDR3aa: CASSLSLRSPETQYF

d_gene: .
abundance: .
v_gene: TRBV4-2
j_gene: TRBJ2-1
CDR3nt: TGTGCCAGCAGCTCCCGGGACTCGAGCTCCTACAATGAGCAGTTCTTC
CDR3aa: CASSSRDSSSYNEQFF

d_gene: .
abundance: .
v_gene: TRBV18
j_gene: TRBJ2-3
CDR3nt: TGTGCCAGCTCACCACTCCCGGCGGGCACAGATACGCAGTATTTT
CDR3aa: CASSPLPAGTDTQYF

d_gene: .
abundance: .
v_gene: TRBV5-1
j_gene: TRBJ2-7
CDR3nt: TGCGCCAGCAGCTTGGGGGCCCTTCTCGAGCAGTACTTC
CDR3aa: CASSLGALLEQYF

d_gene: TRBD2
abundance: .
v_gene: TRBV19
j_gene: TRBJ2-1
CDR3nt: TGTGCCAGTAGTATGAAAAAACTAGCGGGAGGCAATGAGCAGTTCTTC
CDR3aa: CASSMKKLAGGNEQFF

d_gene: TRBD1
abundance: once
v_gene: TRBV28
j_gene: TRBJ2-1
CDR3nt: TGTGCCAGCTTTTCTTCGGGACAGGGGGCGAACAATGAGCAGTTCTTC
CDR3aa: CASFSSGQGANNEQFF

d_gene: TRBD1
abundance: .
v_gene: TRBV5-1
j_gene: TRBJ2-1
CDR3nt: TGCGCCAGCAGCGCAGGGACAGGGGCGAATGAGCAGTTCTTC
CDR3aa: CASSAGTGANEQFF

d_gene: .
abundance: once
v_gene: TRBV29-1
j_gene: TRBJ2-5
CDR3nt: TGCAGCATTTTGGGGAGCGGACAGCTACAAGAGACCCAGTACTTC
CDR3aa: CSILGSGQLQETQYF

d_gene: TRBD1
abundance: once
v_gene: TRBV28
j_gene: TRBJ1-2
CDR3nt: TGTGCCAGCACCCGACAGGGGGCGTATGGCTACACCTTC
CDR3aa: CASTRQGAYGYTF

d_gene: .
abundance: .
v_gene: TRBV5-6
j_gene: TRBJ2-3
CDR3nt: TGTGCCAGCACCATCCCGGGTGGTACGCAGTATTTT
CDR3aa: CASTIPGGTQYF

d_gene: .
abundance: few
v_gene: TRBV28
j_gene: TRBJ2-1
CDR3nt: TGTGCCAGCATAGAGGGCGGGTCCTACAATGAGCAGTTCTTC
CDR3aa: CASIEGGSYNEQFF

d_gene: TRBD1
abundance: few
v_gene: TRBV2
j_gene: TRBJ1-1
CDR3nt: TGTGCCAGCAGCCGAGGACAGGGGGCGGGCAGCAACACTGAAGCTTTCTTT
CDR3aa: CASSRGQGAGSNTEAFF

d_gene: TRBD2
abundance: .
v_gene: TRBV5-1
j_gene: TRBJ2-5
CDR3nt: TGCGCCAGCAGCTCCCGGACTAGCGGGAGCGTCCAAGAGACCCAGTACTTC
CDR3aa: CASSSRTSGSVQETQYF

d_gene: TRBD1
abundance: .
v_gene: TRBV6-4
j_gene: TRBJ2-7
CDR3nt: TGTGCCAGCAGGGGGGACAGGGCGTTTTCCTACGAGCAGTACTTC
CDR3aa: CASRGDRAFSYEQYF

d_gene: .
abundance: .
v_gene: TRBV15
j_gene: TRBJ1-2
CDR3nt: TGTGCCACCAGCAGAGATCTGGGACTGGATGGCTACACCTTC
CDR3aa: CATSRDLGLDGYTF

d_gene: .
abundance: once
v_gene: TRBV7-9
j_gene: TRBJ2-1
CDR3nt: TGTGCCAGCAGCTTAGCTGGCGGGGACCTGGGACGAGGGCAGTTCTTC
CDR3aa: CASSLAGGDLGRGQFF

d_gene: .
abundance: .
v_gene: TRBV11-2
j_gene: TRBJ1-2
CDR3nt: TGTGCCAGCAGCTTGGGGGGGCTGAGTGGCTACACCTTC
CDR3aa: CASSLGGLSGYTF

d_gene: .
abundance: .
v_gene: TRBV10-3
j_gene: TRBJ1-1
CDR3nt: TGTGCCATCAGTGAGCCGGGGGGTGGTGACACTGAAGCTTTCTTT
CDR3aa: CAISEPGGGDTEAFF

d_gene: .
abundance: .
v_gene: TRBV18
j_gene: TRBJ2-3
CDR3nt: TGTGCCAGCTCATCCTCCCGGACACCTAGCACAGATACGCAGTATTTT
CDR3aa: CASSSSRTPSTDTQYF

d_gene: TRBD2
abundance: .
v_gene: TRBV5-4
j_gene: TRBJ2-2
CDR3nt: TGTGCCAGCAGCCCCGGGACTAGCGGGGGGACCGGGGAGCTGTTTTTT
CDR3aa: CASSPGTSGGTGELFF

d_gene: TRBD1
abundance: .
v_gene: TRBV10-2
j_gene: TRBJ2-3
CDR3nt: TGCGCCATCACAGGGGTTCGGACAGATACGCAGTATTTT
CDR3aa: CAITGVRTDTQYF

d_gene: .
abundance: .
v_gene: TRBV2
j_gene: TRBJ2-2
CDR3nt: TGTGCCAGCAGTGAACGTTACGTTCTGGGGGCGAGCACCGGGGAGCTGTTTTTT
CDR3aa: CASSERYVLGASTGELFF

d_gene: .
abundance: .
v_gene: TRBV5-1
j_gene: TRBJ1-6
CDR3nt: TGCGCCAGCAGCTTGGCAGGCCTCTCCTATAATTCACCCCTCCACTTT
CDR3aa: CASSLAGLSYNSPLHF

d_gene: TRBD2
abundance: once
v_gene: TRBV7-3
j_gene: TRBJ2-1
CDR3nt: TGTGCCAGCAGCTTAAAGGGACTAGCGGGAAGGAGTGAGCAGTTCTTC
CDR3aa: CASSLKGLAGRSEQFF

d_gene: .
abundance: .
v_gene: TRBV4-1
j_gene: TRBJ2-7
CDR3nt: TGCGCCAGCAGCCAAGATTTCCCCTCGGTCGGGAGCTCCTACGAGCAGTACTTC
CDR3aa: CASSQDFPSVGSSYEQYF